This TCR beta chain was recorded in a study of shared clonotypes between healthy human individuals. Study information: Ranging from 18 to 49 in age, donors were a couple of women and three men.

Regarding this clone: What it recognizes is unknown.

Findings and caveats of the study: Relative to clonotypes present in all four donors, those not shared had lower generation probabilities.

From CD4+ cells came CD45RA+ naive and CD45RA-negative memory subsets. The CDR3 runs 16 residues. Trimming took 2 bases from V and 6 from J, leaving 20 bases between them. The germline V gene has CDR1 SGHDN and CDR2 FVKESK. Assay used: immunoSEQ multiplex PCR; TCRdb lists only in-frame clones, some missing. This repertoire shows 2,100,000 or so clones, about 94% found once; its top ten account for 0.13%. Sequencing was carried out using naive CD4+ T cells sorted from blood. Subset specified: CD45RA+ positively selected. This receptor was identified in a young man in good health. J is TRBJ2-7 and V is TRBV14; either TRBD1 or TRBD2 may supply D (5 bases each). CDR3 DNA sequence: TGTGCCAGCAGCCAAACAAAAGCCGGGACCCTCGCCGAGCAGTACTTC. The encoded protein is CASSQTKAGTLAEQYF.